Given below is one TCR beta chain in context. Primers for the PCR totalled 60 Vbeta and 13 Jbeta. Some clones are missing from TCRdb's copy, which holds only in-frame ones; the method was immunoSEQ multiplex PCR. The table has 100,000 to 150,000 clones, about 76% seen once. These data come from a study of cytomegalovirus exposure and HLA in healthy donors. Trimming shortened V by 2 bases and J by 4 bases, and 8 bases separated the two germline ends. Germline CDR1 is SGHTA and CDR2 is FQGNSA. This CDR3 is built from 13 residues. Sequencing used PBMCs. The TCR sequence derives from a woman aged 40-49 years in good health and CMV-seronegative. This chain connects TRBV7-2 to TRBJ2-5, with TRBD2 as a possible D gene (5 bases). The CDR3 DNA is TGTGCCAGCAGCTTACGGGGAGCAGAGACCCAGTACTTC. This sequence encodes CASSLRGAETQYF.